This TCR beta chain was captured by sequencing in a study of CD8 T cells in ankylosing spondylitis. Findings and caveats of the study: Among TCR beta sequences, a motif of roughly 8 highly homologous variants appeared characteristic of ankylosing spondylitis blood.

TCRdb independently ran MiXCR on the 5' RACE reads; one entry per CDR3 protein. The table records more than 500,000 distinct CDR3 sequences, about 5.4% of them present only once. Remarks on this clonotype: Antigen: not known.

Specimen: blood, either unsorted or a sorted T cell fraction (not recorded which). The receptor was isolated from a male donor with ankylosing spondylitis.

Here the CDR3 reads CSAPDTGSGANVLTF. The CDR3 DNA is TGCAGTGCCCCGGACACTGGGTCAGGGGCCAACGTCCTGACTTTC. The chain joins TRBV20-1 to TRBJ2-6, with a weak D call TRBD1 (5 bases). From germline, CDR1 is DFQATT and CDR2 SNEGSKA (reference sequence). The CDR3 spans 15 residues. Deletions cut 6 bases from V and 4 bases from J, with 16 bases between.